Following are 17 T cell receptor beta chains from one sample sequenced in a study of cytomegalovirus exposure and HLA in healthy donors (dated by TCRdb to 2015 to 2018). Libraries were built with the immunoSEQ multiplex PCR assay. For the multiplex PCR, a mixture combining 60 forward primers for TCR Vbeta segments and 13 reverse primers for TCR Jbeta segments was used. TCRdb holds this immuneACCESS table with in-frame rearrangements only. Some clones are missing; in checked studies, unresolved V genes explain under half, and the rest has no known cause. Within this sample are 95,000 to 150,000 clones, with roughly 15% of them counted one time only. In total, the top ten clones hold roughly 3% of the sample. Source material: PBMCs. The receptor set was obtained from a female donor in good health and CMV-seropositive.

In its sample, this clone was seen a few times. The gene calls are TRBV29-1 and TRBJ2-3; 9 bases are a match to TRBD1. CDR3 length: 14 residues. Germline loops: CDR1 SQVTM, CDR2 ANQGSEA. J lost 5 bases, V lost 7 bases, and 10 bases had no gene match. CDR3 sequence reads: CSGTGTGLLDTQYF. CDR3 coding DNA: TGCAGCGGCACCGGGACAGGGTTACTAGATACGCAGTATTTT.

The rearrangement links TRBV10-3 to TRBJ1-2; D remains unclear. The germline V and J ends were trimmed by 7 bases and 6 bases, with 9 bases remaining between them. The CDR3 extends over 11 amino acids. Germline V gene data show CDR1 as ENHRY and CDR2 as SYGVKD. CDR3 region: CAINRDNGYTF. The CDR3 DNA reads as TGTGCCATCAACAGAGATAATGGCTACACCTTC.

V usage is TRBV7-2 and J usage is TRBJ2-7; 8 nucleotides line up with TRBD2. The CDR3 consists of 15 residues. Germline V CDR1 and CDR2: SGHTA, FQGNSA. Germline trimming cut 4 bases from V and 3 bases from J; bases unmatched to any gene: 8. CDR3 in amino acids: CASSSRKGLVYEQYF. The DNA of the CDR3 is TGTGCCAGCAGCTCCCGGAAGGGACTAGTCTACGAGCAGTACTTC.

This clone was seen a few times. The chain uses TRBV28 and TRBJ1-1; D is possibly TRBD1 (5 bases). The CDR3 contains 14 residues. V was shortened by 6 bases and J by 0 bases, with 11 bases between the two germline ends. The germline V gene has CDR1 MDHEN and CDR2 SYDVKM. In DNA form, the CDR3 reads TGTGCCAGCAGGCTGACAGCGTTGAACACTGAAGCTTTCTTT. Amino acid sequence: CASRLTALNTEAFF.

This clone occurred a few times. V and J are TRBV5-1 and TRBJ1-1, with D perhaps matching TRBD1 (5 bases). V dropped 4 bases and J dropped 4 bases, with 23 bases sitting between them. Per germline, CDR1 SGHRS and CDR2 YFSETQ. The CDR3 runs 17 residues. CDR3 amino acids: CASSPSWRGGGSTEAFF. The CDR3 bases are TGCGCCAGCAGCCCATCGTGGAGGGGCGGGGGGAGCACTGAAGCTTTCTTT. Complete variable domain (other parts from reference TRBV5-1 and TRBJ1-1): KAGVTQTPRYLIKTRGQQVTLSCSPISGHRSVSWYQQTPGQGLQFLFEYFSETQRNKGNFPGRFSGRQFSNSRSEMNVSTLELGDSALYLCASSPSWRGGGSTEAFFGQGTRLTVV.

The rearrangement uses TRBV30 and TRBJ2-7, with 9 bases fitting TRBD1. The CDR3 runs to 14 residues. CDR1 and CDR2 from the germline V gene are GTSNPN and SVGIG (reference sequence). J gave up 6 bases and V 1 base, and 7 bases lay outside the gene matches. CDR3 bases: TGTGCCTGGAGTGGGGGACAGGGTAAGGCCGAGCAGTACTTC. Amino acid sequence: CAWSGGQGKAEQYF.

This clone has more than one count but fewer than ten. V is TRBV25-1 and J is TRBJ1-1; D is uncertain. Germline V gene data show CDR1 as MGHDK and CDR2 as SYGVNS. V was clipped by 8 bases and J by 0 bases, with 19 bases between them. The CDR3 is 16 amino acids. The CDR3 sequence: CASRLRPEKLNTEAFF. Here the CDR3 DNA reads TGTGCCAGCCGACTTCGCCCAGAGAAATTGAACACTGAAGCTTTCTTT.

The rearrangement links TRBV29-1 to TRBJ1-2; 9 bases align to TRBD1. The J segment lost 5 bases and the V segment lost 6 bases, leaving 7 bases of the junction unmatched. The CDR3 has 13 amino acids. The germline CDR1 and CDR2 sequences are SQVTM and ANQGSEA. The CDR3 loop is CSVIQGAGYGYTF. CDR3 bases: TGCAGCGTGATACAGGGGGCAGGGTATGGCTACACCTTC.

The chain combines TRBV7-2 with TRBJ2-1; TRBD1 might be the D (6 bases). The germline V gene encodes CDR1 SGHTA and CDR2 FQGNSA. Trimming removed 3 bases from V and 6 bases from J, with 12 bases in between. This CDR3 is built from 14 residues. CDR3 sequence: CASSLITGPNEQFF. DNA of the CDR3: TGTGCCAGCAGCTTGATTACAGGGCCCAATGAGCAGTTCTTC. Supplemented by reference TRBV7-2 and TRBJ2-1, the full variable domain reads GAGVSQSPSNKVTEKGKDVELRCDPISGHTALYWYRQSLGQGLEFLIYFQGNSAPDKSGLPSDRFSAERTGGSVSTLTIQRTQQEDSAVYLCASSLITGPNEQFFGPGTRLTVL.

The rearrangement joins TRBV7-9 to TRBJ2-3; D perhaps matches TRBD2 (6 bases). This CDR3 contains 13 residues. V lost 8 bases to trimming and J lost 1 base, with 10 bases between them. Germline CDR1 SEHNR, CDR2 FQNEAQ (reference sequence). The CDR3 coding sequence is TGTGCCAGCGGGGGGTTGGGCACAGATACGCAGTATTTT. Translation gives CASGGLGTDTQYF. The variable domain in full, completed from reference TRBV7-9 and TRBJ2-3, reads DTGVSQNPRHKITKRGQNVTFRCDPISEHNRLYWYRQTLGQGPEFLTYFQNEAQLEKSRLLSDRFSAERPKGSFSTLEIQRTEQGDSAMYLCASGGLGTDTQYFGPGTRLTVL.

The chain combines TRBV4-1 with TRBJ2-7; 8 bases align to TRBD2. Germline V CDR1 and CDR2: MGHRA, YSYEKL. The trim removed 0 bases at V and 6 bases at J, leaving 4 bases unmatched. The CDR3 sequence is 14 residues long. CDR3 sequence reads: CASSQDSGAGEQYF. The CDR3 nucleotides read TGCGCCAGCAGCCAAGATAGCGGGGCTGGCGAGCAGTACTTC.

This clone occurred a few times. This chain uses TRBV7-2 with TRBJ1-5, with 10 bases matching TRBD1. CDR1 is SGHTA, CDR2 FQGNSA, per germline. This CDR3 has 15 residues. Trimming at V came to 1 base and at J to 7 bases, leaving 4 bases not matched to a gene. CDR3: CASSLVGQGGQPQHF. CDR3 sequence (DNA): TGTGCCAGCAGCTTAGTTGGACAGGGGGGACAGCCCCAGCATTTT.

This clone has only a few counts. V gene TRBV5-5 combines with J gene TRBJ1-1; D is uncertain. The CDR3 spans 15 residues. Germline CDR1 and CDR2: SGHKS and YYEKEE (reference sequence). The V end was cut by 3 bases, the J end by 0 bases, with 12 bases between. CDR3 residues: CASSSVLLLNTEAFF. The CDR3, as DNA: TGTGCCAGCAGCTCCGTCCTACTTTTGAACACTGAAGCTTTCTTT.

This clone was detected only a few times. V gene TRBV28 combines with J gene TRBJ2-7; D might be TRBD1 (5 bases). CDR3 length equals 13 residues. The germline V gene encodes CDR1 MDHEN and CDR2 SYDVKM. Trimming shortened V by 5 bases and J by 2 bases, and 10 bases separated the two germline ends. Written as DNA, the CDR3 is TGTGCCAGCAGTCCCCCCAGGGCCTACGAGCAGTACTTC. The encoded protein is CASSPPRAYEQYF.

The rearrangement joins TRBV28 to TRBJ2-5; 10 bases agree with TRBD2. Unmatched junction bases numbered 9, after V lost 10 bases and J lost 1 base. Germline V gene lookup returns CDR1 MDHEN and CDR2 SYDVKM. The CDR3 consists of 15 residues. This CDR3 is CATHHRTSGQETQYF. The CDR3 nucleotides read TGTGCCACCCACCATCGGACTAGCGGCCAAGAGACCCAGTACTTC.

V gene TRBV4-2 combines with J gene TRBJ2-1, with 9 positions matching TRBD2. Trimming at V came to 5 bases and at J to 2 bases, leaving 4 bases not matched to a gene. The CDR3 is 15 residues long. Per germline, CDR1 LGHNA and CDR2 YNFKEQ. The CDR3 nucleotides are TGTGCCAGCAGCTACGGCGGGGGGGCCTACAATGAGCAGTTCTTC. Amino acids: CASSYGGGAYNEQFF.

The V gene is TRBV5-4, the J gene TRBJ2-7, with D possibly matching TRBD2 (6 bases). This CDR3 comprises 15 residues. Germline V gene sequence: CDR1 SGHNT, CDR2 YYREEE (reference sequence). V lost 4 bases to trimming and J lost 1 base, with 15 bases between them. CDR3 sequence: CASSRNGGKSYEQYF. The CDR3 DNA is TGTGCCAGCAGCCGGAACGGGGGAAAGTCCTACGAGCAGTACTTC.